The next 5 T cell receptor beta chains were all read from a single sample in a study of spatial heterogeneity in lung cancer. In TCRdb, the 5' RACE reads were re-called with MiXCR into one record per CDR3 protein. The sample shows roughly 120,000 distinct CDR3 sequences, 12% of them seen only once. Time point defined: blood at routine non-recurrence follow-up after resection. Whole RNA, isolated from tumor, nontumor lung or frozen PBMC, was sequenced without prior sorting. This specimen was PBMCs, taken at follow-up. The receptors derive from a male donor with early-stage non-small cell lung cancer.

V and J are TRBV27 and TRBJ1-5; 7 bases align to TRBD1. Germline V lookup: CDR1 MNHEY, CDR2 SMNVEV (reference sequence). This CDR3 has 15 amino acids. Germline trimming cut 3 bases from V and 8 bases from J; bases unmatched to any gene: 10. This CDR3 reads CASSFGGGTAEPQHF. Here the CDR3 DNA reads TGTGCCAGCAGTTTCGGGGGCGGGACAGCCGAGCCCCAGCATTTT.

The CDR3 reads CSAREGAQDGYTF. CDR3 coding DNA: TGCAGTGCTAGAGAGGGCGCTCAAGATGGCTACACCTTC. The chain links TRBV20-1 to TRBJ1-2; the D is unclear. CDR3 length equals 13 residues. Per germline, CDR1 DFQATT and CDR2 SNEGSKA (reference sequence). V lost 0 bases, J lost 6 bases, and 11 bases lay in between.

In the case of this clonotype: The CDR3 end shows no conserved phenylalanine or tryptophan, and so a read error is likely. V usage is TRBV5-6 and J usage is TRBJ2-5, with D maybe TRBD1 (5 bases). The CDR3 extends over 13 amino acids. Germline CDR1 is SGHDT and CDR2 is YYEEEE. Trimming left V 3 bases short and J 4 bases short, with 10 bases between. The CDR3: CASSSGSGETQYI. Here the CDR3 DNA reads TGTGCCAGCAGCTCAGGGTCTGGAGAGACCCAGTACATC.

This clonotype has at least ten counts. This chain links TRBV28 with TRBJ1-6; 8 bases line up with TRBD1. Unmatched junction bases numbered 1, after V lost 8 bases and J lost 4 bases. CDR1 is MDHEN and CDR2 is SYDVKM in the germline V gene. CDR3 length: 13 residues. The CDR3 is CASRQGYNSPLHF. CDR3 sequence (DNA): TGTGCCAGCCGACAGGGGTATAATTCACCCCTCCACTTT.

This clonotype was seen only a few times. CDR3: CASSEGRGFAGELFF. The CDR3 DNA is TGTGCCAGCAGCGAGGGGCGCGGGTTCGCCGGGGAGCTGTTTTTT. The V and J genes are TRBV9 and TRBJ2-2; D tentatively fits TRBD1 or TRBD2 (5 bases each). Trimming shortened V by 3 bases and J by 6 bases, and 15 bases separated the two germline ends. The CDR3 has 15 amino acids. The germline CDR1 and CDR2 sequences are SGDLS and YYNGEE.